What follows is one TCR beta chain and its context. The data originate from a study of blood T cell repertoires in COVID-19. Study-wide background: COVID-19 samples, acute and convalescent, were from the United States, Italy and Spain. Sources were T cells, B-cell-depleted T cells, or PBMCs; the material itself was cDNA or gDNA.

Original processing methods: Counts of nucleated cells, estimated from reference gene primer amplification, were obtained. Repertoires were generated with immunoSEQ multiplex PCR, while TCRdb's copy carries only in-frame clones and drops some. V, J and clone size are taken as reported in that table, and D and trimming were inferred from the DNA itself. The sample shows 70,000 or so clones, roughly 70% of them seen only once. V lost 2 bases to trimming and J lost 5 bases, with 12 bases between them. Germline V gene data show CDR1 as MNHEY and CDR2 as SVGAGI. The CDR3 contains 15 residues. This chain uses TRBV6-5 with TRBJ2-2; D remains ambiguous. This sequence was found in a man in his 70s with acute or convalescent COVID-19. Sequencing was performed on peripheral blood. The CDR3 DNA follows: TGTGCCAGCAGTTACCAGACAAGATTAACCGGGGAGCTGTTTTTT. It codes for CASSYQTRLTGELFF.